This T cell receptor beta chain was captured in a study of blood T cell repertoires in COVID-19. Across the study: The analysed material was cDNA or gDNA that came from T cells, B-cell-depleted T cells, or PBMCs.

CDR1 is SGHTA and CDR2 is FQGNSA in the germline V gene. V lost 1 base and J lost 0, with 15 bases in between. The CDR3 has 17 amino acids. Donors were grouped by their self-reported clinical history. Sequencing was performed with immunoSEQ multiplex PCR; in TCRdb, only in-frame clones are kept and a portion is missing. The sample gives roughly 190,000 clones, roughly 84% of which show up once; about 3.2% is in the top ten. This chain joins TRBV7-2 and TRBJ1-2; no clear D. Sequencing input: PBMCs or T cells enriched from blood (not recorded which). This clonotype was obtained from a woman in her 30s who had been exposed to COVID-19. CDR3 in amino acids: CASSLGLPKTANYGYTF. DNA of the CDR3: TGTGCCAGCAGCTTAGGGCTTCCAAAAACCGCTAACTATGGCTACACCTTC.